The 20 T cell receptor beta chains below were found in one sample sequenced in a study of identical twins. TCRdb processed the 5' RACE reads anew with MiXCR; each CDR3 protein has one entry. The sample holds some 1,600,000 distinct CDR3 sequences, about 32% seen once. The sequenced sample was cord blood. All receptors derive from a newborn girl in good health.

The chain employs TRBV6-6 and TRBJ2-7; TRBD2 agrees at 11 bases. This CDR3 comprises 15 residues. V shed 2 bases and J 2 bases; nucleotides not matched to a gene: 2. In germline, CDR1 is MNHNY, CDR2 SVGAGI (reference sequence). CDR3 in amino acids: CASSYGSGGAYEQYF. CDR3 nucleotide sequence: TGTGCCAGCAGTTACGGTAGCGGGGGGGCCTACGAGCAGTACTTC.

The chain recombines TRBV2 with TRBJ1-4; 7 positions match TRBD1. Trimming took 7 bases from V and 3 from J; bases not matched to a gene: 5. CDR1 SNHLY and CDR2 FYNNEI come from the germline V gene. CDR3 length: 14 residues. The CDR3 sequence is CASNSQGANEKLFF. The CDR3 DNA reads TGTGCCAGCAATAGTCAGGGGGCTAATGAAAAACTGTTTTTT.

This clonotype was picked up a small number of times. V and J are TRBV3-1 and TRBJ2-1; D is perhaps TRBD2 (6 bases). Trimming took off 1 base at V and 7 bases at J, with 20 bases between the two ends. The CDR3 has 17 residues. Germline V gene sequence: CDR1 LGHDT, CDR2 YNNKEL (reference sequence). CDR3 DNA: TGTGCCAGCAGCCAAGTAATTGGGGGGAGTGTGAAAAATGAGCAGTTCTTC. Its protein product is CASSQVIGGSVKNEQFF.

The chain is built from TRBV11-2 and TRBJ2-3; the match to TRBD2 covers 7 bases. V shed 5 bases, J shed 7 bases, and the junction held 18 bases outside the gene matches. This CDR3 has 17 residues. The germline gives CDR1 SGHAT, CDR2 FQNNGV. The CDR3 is CASSPRLRLAEVNTQYF. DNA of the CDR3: TGTGCCAGCAGCCCCCGCTTAAGGCTAGCGGAGGTAAATACGCAGTATTTT.

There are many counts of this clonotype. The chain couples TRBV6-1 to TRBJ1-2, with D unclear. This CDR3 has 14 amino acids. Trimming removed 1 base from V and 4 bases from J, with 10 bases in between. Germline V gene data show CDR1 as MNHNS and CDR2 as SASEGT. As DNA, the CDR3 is TGTGCCAGCAGTGAAGTAGGAGGGCCCTATGGCTACACCTTC. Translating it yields CASSEVGGPYGYTF.

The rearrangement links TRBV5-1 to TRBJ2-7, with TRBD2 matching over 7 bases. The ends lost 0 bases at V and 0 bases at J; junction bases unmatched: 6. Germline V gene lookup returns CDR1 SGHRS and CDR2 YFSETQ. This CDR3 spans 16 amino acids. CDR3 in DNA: TGCGCCAGCAGCTTGGAACTAGCGAGTCTCTCCTACGAGCAGTACTTC. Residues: CASSLELASLSYEQYF.

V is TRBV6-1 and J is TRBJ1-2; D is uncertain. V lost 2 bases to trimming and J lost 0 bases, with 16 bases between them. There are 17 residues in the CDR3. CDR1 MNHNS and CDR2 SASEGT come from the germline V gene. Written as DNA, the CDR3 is TGTGCCAGCAGTGAATTAGGGCCCCCTTCCGCTAACTATGGCTACACCTTC. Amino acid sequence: CASSELGPPSANYGYTF.

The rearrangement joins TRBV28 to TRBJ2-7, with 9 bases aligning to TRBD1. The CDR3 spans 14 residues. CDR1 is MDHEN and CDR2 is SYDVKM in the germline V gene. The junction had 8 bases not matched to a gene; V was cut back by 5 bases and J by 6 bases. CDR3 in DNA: TGTGCCAGCAGTCTACCGGGACAGGGTTCCGAGCAGTACTTC. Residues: CASSLPGQGSEQYF.

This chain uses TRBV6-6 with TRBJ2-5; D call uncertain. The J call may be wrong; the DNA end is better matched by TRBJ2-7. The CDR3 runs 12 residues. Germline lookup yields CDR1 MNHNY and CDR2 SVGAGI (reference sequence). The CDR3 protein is CASSYAQHEQYF. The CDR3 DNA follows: TGTGCCAGCAGTTACGCGCAGCACGAGCAGTACTTC.

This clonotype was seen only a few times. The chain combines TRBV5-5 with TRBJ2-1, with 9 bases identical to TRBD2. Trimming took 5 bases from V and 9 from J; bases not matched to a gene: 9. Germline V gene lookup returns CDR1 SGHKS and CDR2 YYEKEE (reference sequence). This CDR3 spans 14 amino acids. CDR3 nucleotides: TGTGCCAGCAGTTTCGTAGCGGGGGCCGGTGAGCAGTTCTTC. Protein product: CASSFVAGAGEQFF.

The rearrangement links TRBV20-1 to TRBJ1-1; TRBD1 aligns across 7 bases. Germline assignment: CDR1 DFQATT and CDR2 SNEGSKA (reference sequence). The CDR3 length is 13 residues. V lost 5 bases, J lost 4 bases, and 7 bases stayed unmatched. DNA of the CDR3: TGCAGTGCTGAGACAGGGCGGGGCACTGAAGCTTTCTTT. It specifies CSAETGRGTEAFF.

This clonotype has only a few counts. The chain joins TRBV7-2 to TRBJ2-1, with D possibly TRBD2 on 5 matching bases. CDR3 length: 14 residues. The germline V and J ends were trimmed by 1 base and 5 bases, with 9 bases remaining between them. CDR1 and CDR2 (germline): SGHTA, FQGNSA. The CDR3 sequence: CASSLELAHNEQFF. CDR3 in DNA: TGTGCCAGCAGCTTAGAGCTAGCCCACAATGAGCAGTTCTTC.

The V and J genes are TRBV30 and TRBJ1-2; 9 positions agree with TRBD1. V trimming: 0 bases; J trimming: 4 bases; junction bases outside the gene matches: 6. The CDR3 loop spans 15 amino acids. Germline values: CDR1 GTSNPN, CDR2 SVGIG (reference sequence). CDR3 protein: CAWSVMTGGVYGYTF. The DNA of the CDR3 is TGTGCCTGGAGTGTCATGACAGGGGGAGTCTATGGCTACACCTTC.

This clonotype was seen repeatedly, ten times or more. This CDR3 reads CASSRQGETQYF. The CDR3 bases are TGTGCCAGCAGCCGACAGGGAGAGACCCAGTACTTC. The chain uses TRBV5-5 and TRBJ2-5, with TRBD1 matching 7 bases. Germline CDR1 and CDR2: SGHKS and YYEKEE (reference sequence). The V gene end was trimmed by 4 bases and the J gene end by 4 bases; junction bases not matched to a gene: 1. This CDR3 region has 12 residues.

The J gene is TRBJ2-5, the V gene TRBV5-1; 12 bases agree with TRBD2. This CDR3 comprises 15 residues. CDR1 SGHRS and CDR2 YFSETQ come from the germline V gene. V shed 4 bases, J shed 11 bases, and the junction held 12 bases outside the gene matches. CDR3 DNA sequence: TGCGCCAGCAGCAGCAGCGGACTAGCGGGACGAGAGCAGTACTTC. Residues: CASSSSGLAGREQYF.

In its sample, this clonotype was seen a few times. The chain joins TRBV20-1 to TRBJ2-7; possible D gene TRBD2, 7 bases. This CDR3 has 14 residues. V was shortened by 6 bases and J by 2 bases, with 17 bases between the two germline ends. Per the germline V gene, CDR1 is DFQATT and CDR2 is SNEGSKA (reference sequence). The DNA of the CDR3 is TGCAGTGCCAGCGCGGGGGCCGAGGCCTACGAGCAGTACTTC. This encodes CSASAGAEAYEQYF.

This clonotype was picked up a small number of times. The CDR3: CAISGTSQRGEQFF. DNA for the CDR3: TGTGCCATCAGTGGGACTAGCCAAAGAGGGGAGCAGTTCTTC. The gene calls are TRBV10-3 and TRBJ2-1; TRBD2 aligns across 8 bases. From germline, CDR1 is ENHRY and CDR2 SYGVKD. This CDR3 is built from 14 residues. The J segment lost 10 bases and the V segment lost 4 bases, leaving 9 bases of the junction unmatched.

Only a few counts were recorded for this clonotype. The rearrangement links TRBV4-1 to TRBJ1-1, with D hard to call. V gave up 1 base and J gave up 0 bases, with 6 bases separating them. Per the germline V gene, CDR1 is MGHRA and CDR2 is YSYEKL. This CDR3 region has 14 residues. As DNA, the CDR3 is TGCGCCAGCAGCCAAGGGCACGTGAACACTGAAGCTTTCTTT. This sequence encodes CASSQGHVNTEAFF.

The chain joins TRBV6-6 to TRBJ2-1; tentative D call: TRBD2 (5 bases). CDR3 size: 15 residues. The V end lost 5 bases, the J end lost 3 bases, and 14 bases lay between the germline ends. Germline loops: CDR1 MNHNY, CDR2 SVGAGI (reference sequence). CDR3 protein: CASSPVGGLYNEQFF. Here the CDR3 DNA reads TGTGCCAGCAGTCCAGTAGGCGGGCTCTACAATGAGCAGTTCTTC.

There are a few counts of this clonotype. The DNA for the CDR3 is TGTGCCAGCAGCGCTTACAGGGGCACTGAAGCTTTCTTT. Its protein is CASSAYRGTEAFF. This chain joins TRBV7-9 and TRBJ1-1; 7 positions match TRBD1. Germline values: CDR1 SEHNR, CDR2 FQNEAQ (reference sequence). The CDR3 runs 13 residues. The ends lost 5 bases at V and 4 bases at J; junction bases unmatched: 4.